The next 26 T cell receptor beta chains were all read from a single sample in a study of early T cells in non-severe SARS-CoV-2 infection. TCRdb reprocessed the 5' RACE reads via MiXCR and lists one record per CDR3 protein. Counted here are 50,000 to 75,000 distinct CDR3 sequences, more than 5.5% occurring once; the ten biggest clones make up less than 3.5%. The starting material was whole blood, obtained at baseline. The receptors originated from an adult who was a healthcare worker with PCR-confirmed SARS-CoV-2 infection or an uninfected control (not recorded which).

The chain couples TRBV7-2 to TRBJ2-1; no reliable D call. CDR3 size: 15 residues. V was cut by 1 base and J by 3 bases, with 10 bases left in between. Per germline, CDR1 SGHTA and CDR2 FQGNSA. CDR3: CASSLESGVYNEQFF. CDR3 DNA sequence: TGTGCCAGCAGCTTAGAAAGTGGGGTCTACAATGAGCAGTTCTTC.

This clonotype was picked up many times. This chain joins TRBV25-1 and TRBJ2-1; TRBD1 is a possible D gene (6 bases). This CDR3 has 15 residues. V gave up 6 bases and J gave up 2 bases, with 14 bases separating them. Looked up from germline, CDR1 is MGHDK and CDR2 is SYGVNS. The CDR3 DNA is TGTGCCAGCAGCCAGAGGGACACGACCTACAATGAGCAGTTCTTC. It translates to CASSQRDTTYNEQFF.

The V gene is TRBV25-1, the J gene TRBJ2-6; D gene uncertain. V shed 8 bases and J shed 0 bases, with 5 bases lying between them. Germline CDR1 is MGHDK and CDR2 is SYGVNS. The CDR3 sequence is 13 residues long. Here the CDR3 DNA reads TGTGCCAGCGGAGACTCTGGGGCCAACGTCCTGACTTTC. Protein: CASGDSGANVLTF. Combining the CDR3 with reference TRBV25-1 and TRBJ2-6 gives the whole variable domain EADIYQTPRYLVIGTGKKITLECSQTMGHDKMYWYQQDPGMELHLIHYSYGVNSTEKGDLSSESTVSRIRTEHFPLTLESARPSHTSQYLCASGDSGANVLTFGAGSRLTVL.

This clonotype was seen many times. The V call is TRBV7-9, the J call TRBJ2-1; 8 nucleotides agree with TRBD1. Germline V CDR1 and CDR2: SEHNR, FQNEAQ (reference sequence). The CDR3 is 15 residues long. Trimming at V came to 5 bases and at J to 3 bases, leaving 6 bases not matched to a gene. The CDR3 region is CASSLRTGHYNEQFF. CDR3 nucleotide sequence: TGTGCCAGCAGCCTTAGGACAGGGCACTACAATGAGCAGTTCTTC.

Many counts were recorded for this clonotype. V is TRBV20-1 and J is TRBJ1-5; the D is unclear. Germline assignment: CDR1 DFQATT and CDR2 SNEGSKA (reference sequence). The germline V and J ends were trimmed by 4 bases and 1 base, with 8 bases remaining between them. The CDR3 is 13 residues long. CDR3 DNA: TGCAGTGCTATAGCAGTCAGCAATCAGCCCCAGCATTTT. The encoded protein is CSAIAVSNQPQHF.

This clonotype was counted at least ten times. The chain joins TRBV5-1 to TRBJ2-1, with D unresolved. CDR1 is SGHRS and CDR2 is YFSETQ in the germline V gene. The V end was cut by 7 bases, the J end by 6 bases, with 11 bases between. This CDR3 region has 12 residues. The CDR3 sequence is CASPRRGNEQFF. The DNA of the CDR3 is TGCGCCAGCCCCCGCCGCGGCAATGAGCAGTTCTTC.

This clonotype was seen many times. This rearrangement joins TRBV10-3 to TRBJ1-2, with 8 bases aligning to TRBD1. The CDR3 loop spans 13 amino acids. Germline V gives CDR1 ENHRY, CDR2 SYGVKD. Trimming removed 7 bases from V and 1 base from J; junction bases left unmatched: 2. CDR3: CAIKDRGNYGYTF. Here the CDR3 DNA reads TGTGCCATCAAAGACAGGGGTAACTATGGCTACACCTTC.

V usage is TRBV7-6 and J usage is TRBJ2-3; 11 bases fit TRBD2. Per the germline V gene, CDR1 is SGHVS and CDR2 is FNYEAQ. V gave up 6 bases and J gave up 5 bases; unmatched junction bases: 7. The CDR3 covers 15 residues. The CDR3 spells CASRWTSGSGDTQYF. CDR3 sequence (DNA): TGTGCCAGCAGGTGGACTAGCGGGTCAGGAGATACGCAGTATTTT.

In this sample, this clonotype turned up many times. The chain has TRBV29-1 and TRBJ2-6; unclear D gene. The length of the CDR3 is 15 residues. Trimming left V 6 bases short and J 0 bases short, with 12 bases between. CDR1 and CDR2 from the germline V gene are SQVTM and ANQGSEA. The CDR3 reads CSVRGDDSGANVLTF. CDR3 in DNA: TGCAGCGTCCGTGGTGATGACTCTGGGGCCAACGTCCTGACTTTC.

The rearrangement links TRBV28 to TRBJ2-7; D is unclear. Germline V gene data show CDR1 as MDHEN and CDR2 as SYDVKM. This CDR3 has 15 residues. The V end lost 5 bases, the J end lost 4 bases, and 18 bases lay between the germline ends. The CDR3 coding sequence is TGTGCCAGCAGTCCTCCCCCGACTGGCCAATACGAGCAGTACTTC. The encoded protein is CASSPPPTGQYEQYF.

This clonotype was picked up a small number of times. The rearrangement joins TRBV5-1 to TRBJ2-1; 7 positions match TRBD1. The germline V gene encodes CDR1 SGHRS and CDR2 YFSETQ. The CDR3 is 15 residues long. With 3 bases clipped from V and 3 bases from J, the junction kept 6 bases outside the gene matches. CDR3: CASSSGQSLYNEQFF. DNA for the CDR3: TGCGCCAGCAGCTCGGGACAGTCCCTCTACAATGAGCAGTTCTTC.

This clonotype came up many times. The chain links TRBV18 to TRBJ1-1; no clear D gene. Germline V gives CDR1 KGHSH, CDR2 LQKENI. This CDR3 has 16 residues. V was cut by 2 bases and J by 5 bases, with 18 bases left in between. Written as DNA, the CDR3 is TGTGCCAGCTCACCAAGGAATTCTGGGCCCGGTACTGAAGCTTTCTTT. Residues: CASSPRNSGPGTEAFF.

There are a few counts of this clonotype. The chain links TRBV28 to TRBJ2-7; a weak D match, TRBD1 (5 bases). CDR1 MDHEN and CDR2 SYDVKM come from the germline V gene. V was pared by 3 bases and J by 2 bases, with 11 bases between. The CDR3 runs to 14 residues. CDR3 loop: CASSFGAGAYEQYF. The CDR3 DNA reads as TGTGCCAGCAGTTTTGGGGCAGGCGCCTACGAGCAGTACTTC.

The chain employs TRBV20-1 and TRBJ2-3; D unclear. Germline CDR1 reads DFQATT; CDR2 reads SNEGSKA (reference sequence). CDR3 length equals 13 residues. V was trimmed by 1 base and J by 0 bases, leaving 5 bases between them. CDR3 in amino acids: CSARAGSTDTQYF. DNA of the CDR3: TGCAGTGCTAGAGCCGGGAGCACAGATACGCAGTATTTT.

This clonotype was counted ten times or more. The CDR3 nucleotides are TGTGCCAGCCGGGTCAGGGTAACAGATACGCAGTATTTT. It translates to CASRVRVTDTQYF. The chain recombines TRBV27 with TRBJ2-3; possibly TRBD1 for D (5 bases). The germline V gene has CDR1 MNHEY and CDR2 SMNVEV (reference sequence). V was cut by 8 bases and J by 3 bases, with 12 bases left in between. The CDR3 is made up of 13 amino acids.

In this sample, this clonotype turned up many times. V usage is TRBV20-1 and J usage is TRBJ2-1; TRBD2 matches 14 bases. Germline lookup yields CDR1 DFQATT and CDR2 SNEGSKA (reference sequence). Trimming took 6 bases from V and 6 from J; bases not matched to a gene: 1. The CDR3 covers 13 residues. The CDR3 is CSAGTSGSNEQFF. In DNA, the CDR3 is TGCAGTGCCGGGACTAGCGGGAGCAATGAGCAGTTCTTC.

This clonotype was seen repeatedly, ten times or more. The chain is built from TRBV20-1 and TRBJ1-2; D is unresolved. CDR1 and CDR2 from the germline V gene are DFQATT and SNEGSKA (reference sequence). The CDR3 is made up of 12 amino acids. Deletions cut 3 bases from V and 5 bases from J, with 10 bases between. In DNA, the CDR3 is TGCAGTGCTAGGTTTCTCCTTTATGGCTACACCTTC. The encoded protein is CSARFLLYGYTF.

Many counts were recorded for this clonotype. The chain has TRBV21-1 and TRBJ1-2; the tabulated D call, TRBD1, remains unverified against the DNA. TRBV21-1 is a pseudogene locus. The CDR3 is made up of 14 amino acids. The DNA of the CDR3 is TGTGCCAGCAGACCCGCGGAGGGGACATTGGCATACACCTTC. It specifies CASRPAEGTLAYTF.

This clonotype was detected a few times. The chain links TRBV6-2 or TRBV6-3 to TRBJ2-7; 11 bases are shared with TRBD2. Per the germline V gene, CDR1 is MNHEY and CDR2 is SVGEGT. Trimming cost V 4 bases and J 3 bases; bases outside gene matches: 2. CDR3 length: 14 residues. The CDR3 coding sequence is TGTGCCAGCAGTTCCGGGACTAGCGGCTACGAGCAGTACTTC. Residues: CASSSGTSGYEQYF.

This clonotype was observed a handful of times. The chain couples TRBV6-2 or TRBV6-3 to TRBJ2-2; 7 nucleotides align to TRBD2. Germline V gene sequence: CDR1 MNHEY, CDR2 SVGEGT. The CDR3 spans 17 residues. J gave up 5 bases and V 5 bases, and 14 bases lay outside the gene matches. CDR3 nucleotide sequence: TGTGCCAGCAGTCTCCTGGCCTTGAAGCGGGGAACCGGGGAGCTGTTTTTT. It translates to CASSLLALKRGTGELFF.

The genes are TRBV19 and TRBJ2-3; TRBD2 aligns across 13 bases. The CDR3 has 16 residues. Germline loops: CDR1 LNHDA, CDR2 SQIVND (reference sequence). Trimming took 4 bases from V and 5 from J; bases not matched to a gene: 6. The CDR3 reads CASSTRTSGSVDTQYF. The CDR3 DNA is TGTGCCAGTAGTACTCGGACTAGCGGGAGTGTAGATACGCAGTATTTT.

This clonotype was recorded at least ten times. The V gene is TRBV7-9, the J gene TRBJ1-3; D is ambiguous. V was pared by 1 base and J by 1 base, with 5 bases between. Germline V gene data show CDR1 as SEHNR and CDR2 as FQNEAQ (reference sequence). CDR3 length: 14 amino acids. The CDR3 DNA sequence: TGTGCCAGCAGCTTAGGAGGATCTGGAAACACCATATATTTT. Translated: CASSLGGSGNTIYF.

This clonotype was picked up a small number of times. J is TRBJ2-7 and V is TRBV10-3; D ambiguous. The germline CDR1 and CDR2 sequences are ENHRY and SYGVKD. Trimming pared 3 bases from V and 2 bases from J, leaving 8 bases between. The length of the CDR3 is 13 residues. The CDR3 loop reads CAISEGNAYEQYF. DNA of the CDR3: TGTGCCATCAGTGAAGGGAATGCCTACGAGCAGTACTTC.

Remarks on this clonotype: This may arise from a read error, as a much more abundant clone is one base away. This rearrangement joins TRBV12-3 or TRBV12-4 to TRBJ2-5; 7 bases line up with TRBD2. Trimming cost V 2 bases and J 5 bases; bases outside gene matches: 8. The CDR3 runs 15 residues. CDR3 amino acids: CASSLLTHGGETQYF. CDR3 DNA sequence: TGTGCCAGCAGTTTATTAACCCACGGGGGGGAGACCCAGTACTTC.

This clonotype has ten or more counts. The CDR3 nucleotides are TGTGCCAGCAGTTATACAGCGTTTTTCTTT. Protein product: CASSYTAFFF. The chain recombines TRBV28 with TRBJ1-1, with D unclear. This CDR3 is built from 10 residues. Per the germline V gene, CDR1 is MDHEN and CDR2 is SYDVKM. V was cut by 4 bases and J by 13 bases, with 10 bases left in between.

This clonotype showed up just a few times. The chain links TRBV27 to TRBJ1-5; 9 bases map to TRBD1. The CDR3 has 14 residues. The V gene's germline CDR1 is MNHEY and CDR2 SMNVEV (reference sequence). V lost 6 bases to trimming and J lost 1 base; unmatched junction nucleotides: 1. The CDR3 coding sequence is TGTGCCAGCAGAGGACAGGGGAGCAATCAGCCCCAGCATTTT. It codes for CASRGQGSNQPQHF.